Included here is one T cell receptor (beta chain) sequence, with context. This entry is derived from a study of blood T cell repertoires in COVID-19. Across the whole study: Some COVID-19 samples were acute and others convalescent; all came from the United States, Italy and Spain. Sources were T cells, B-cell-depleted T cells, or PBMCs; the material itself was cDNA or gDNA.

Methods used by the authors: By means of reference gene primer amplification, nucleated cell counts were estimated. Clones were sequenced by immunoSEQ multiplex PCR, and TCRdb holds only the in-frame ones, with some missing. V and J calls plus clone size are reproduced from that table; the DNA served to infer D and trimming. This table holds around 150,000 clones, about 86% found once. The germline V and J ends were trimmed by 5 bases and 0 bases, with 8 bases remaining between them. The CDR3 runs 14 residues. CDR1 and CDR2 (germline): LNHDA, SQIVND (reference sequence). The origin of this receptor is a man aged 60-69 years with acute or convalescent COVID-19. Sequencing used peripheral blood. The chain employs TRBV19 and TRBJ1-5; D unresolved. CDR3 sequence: CASSYDYSNQPQHF. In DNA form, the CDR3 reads TGTGCCAGTAGTTACGACTATAGCAATCAGCCCCAGCATTTT.